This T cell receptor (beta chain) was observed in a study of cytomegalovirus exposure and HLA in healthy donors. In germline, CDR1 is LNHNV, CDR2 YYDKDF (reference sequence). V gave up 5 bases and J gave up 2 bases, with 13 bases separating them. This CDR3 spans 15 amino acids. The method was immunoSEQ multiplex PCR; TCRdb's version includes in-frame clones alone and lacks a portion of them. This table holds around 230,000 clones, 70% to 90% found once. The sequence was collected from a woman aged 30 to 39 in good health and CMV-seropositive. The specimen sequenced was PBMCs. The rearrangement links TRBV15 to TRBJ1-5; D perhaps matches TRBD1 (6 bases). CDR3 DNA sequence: TGTGCCACCAGCGCCGCAGGGGACGGCAATCAGCCCCAGCATTTT. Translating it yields CATSAAGDGNQPQHF.